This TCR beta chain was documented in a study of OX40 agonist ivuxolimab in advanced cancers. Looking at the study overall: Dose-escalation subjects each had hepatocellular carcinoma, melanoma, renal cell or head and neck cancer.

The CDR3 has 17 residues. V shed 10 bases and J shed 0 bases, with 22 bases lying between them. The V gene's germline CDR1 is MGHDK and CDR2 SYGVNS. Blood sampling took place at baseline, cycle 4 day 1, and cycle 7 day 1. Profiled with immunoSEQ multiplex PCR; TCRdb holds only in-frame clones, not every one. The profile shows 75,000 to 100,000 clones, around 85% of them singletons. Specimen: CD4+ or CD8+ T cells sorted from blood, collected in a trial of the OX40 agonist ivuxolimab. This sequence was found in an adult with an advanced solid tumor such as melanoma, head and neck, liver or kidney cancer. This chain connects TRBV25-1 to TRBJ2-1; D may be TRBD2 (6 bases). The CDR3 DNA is TGTGCCACCCTACCGGGACTTGATTTGGGCTCCTACAATGAGCAGTTCTTC. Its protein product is CATLPGLDLGSYNEQFF.